One sample yielded the 22 T cell receptor beta chains listed below, sequenced in a study of blood T cell repertoires in COVID-19. Produced via immunoSEQ multiplex PCR; TCRdb's table is partial and in-frame only. The sample has about 200,000 clones, nearly 90% seen once. The sequencing sample was made of peripheral blood. These receptor sequences come from a man aged 50-60 years with COVID-19, enrolled during active disease.

The chain has TRBV10-3 and TRBJ2-1; 7 nucleotides agree with TRBD1. V shed 11 bases, J shed 6 bases, and the junction held 13 bases outside the gene matches. Germline V gene lookup returns CDR1 ENHRY and CDR2 SYGVKD. This CDR3 comprises 14 residues. The CDR3 here is CALGGRTGANEQFF. The CDR3 DNA reads as TGTGCCCTTGGGGGTAGAACAGGGGCCAATGAGCAGTTCTTC.

Comment on this clone: Other nucleotide sequences in the sample specify the same CDR3. The chain has TRBV6-5 and TRBJ1-2, with unresolved D. The CDR3 is 12 residues long. Germline lookup yields CDR1 MNHEY and CDR2 SVGAGI. V dropped 2 bases and J dropped 7 bases, with 8 bases sitting between them. CDR3 nucleotide sequence: TGTGCCAGCAGTTACCGGGGAAGTGGCTACACCTTC. It codes for CASSYRGSGYTF.

About this clone itself: This same CDR3 is encoded by further DNA sequences in the sample. This sequence joins TRBV30 and TRBJ1-1; possibly TRBD1 for D (6 bases). Trimming removed 0 bases at V and 5 bases at J, with 7 bases between. CDR1 and CDR2 (germline): GTSNPN, SVGIG (reference sequence). CDR3 length equals 12 residues. CDR3 nucleotides: TGTGCCTGGAGTGTAGGGGGTACTGAAGCTTTCTTT. Translating gives CAWSVGGTEAFF.

Only a few counts were recorded for this clone. The V call is TRBV20-1, the J call TRBJ1-1; D not certain. This CDR3 spans 11 amino acids. Germline CDR1 is DFQATT and CDR2 is SNEGSKA (reference sequence). Trimming removed 3 bases at V and 8 bases at J, with 10 bases between. The CDR3 bases are TGCAGTGCTAGTCCTAATGCGGAAGCTTTCTTT. Translating gives CSASPNAEAFF.

In this sample, this clone turned up a few times. This chain links TRBV29-1 with TRBJ2-2, with D maybe TRBD2 (6 bases). Germline assignment: CDR1 SQVTM and CDR2 ANQGSEA. The CDR3 has 14 residues. Between the trimmed V and J ends, which lost 6 bases and 1 base, there was a span of 12 bases. In DNA, the CDR3 is TGCAGCGTGACCGGGACTCTGAACACCGGGGAGCTGTTTTTT. Translation: CSVTGTLNTGELFF.

The V call is TRBV9, the J call TRBJ2-5; possible D gene TRBD2, 5 bases. Trimming removed 0 bases at V and 4 bases at J, with 10 bases between. The CDR3 length is 14 residues. Germline-derived CDR1 and CDR2 are SGDLS and YYNGEE. CDR3 region: CASSVGRGRETQYF. As DNA, the CDR3 is TGTGCCAGCAGCGTAGGGCGAGGGCGAGAGACCCAGTACTTC.

V and J are TRBV3-1 (or the pseudogene TRBV3-2) and TRBJ1-6; 8 bases are a match to TRBD1. CDR1 is LGHDT and CDR2 is YNNKEL in the germline V gene (reference sequence). This CDR3 region has 18 residues. After removal of 7 bases from V and 8 bases from J, the junction contained 19 bases not matched to a gene. The DNA for the CDR3 is TGTGCCAGCACCCTACTTCTGAGACAGGGGTGGAGGTATTCACCCCTCCACTTT. The encoded protein is CASTLLLRQGWRYSPLHF.

V is TRBV29-1 and J is TRBJ2-7, with 7 bases identical to TRBD1. Looked up from germline, CDR1 is SQVTM and CDR2 is ANQGSEA. The ends lost 7 bases at V and 1 base at J; junction bases unmatched: 4. The CDR3 covers 12 residues. The CDR3 reads CSATGQSYEQYF. CDR3 nucleotide sequence: TGCAGCGCCACGGGACAGTCCTACGAGCAGTACTTC.

The V gene is TRBV3-1 (or the pseudogene TRBV3-2), the J gene TRBJ2-5; the match to TRBD2 covers 11 bases. The CDR3 has 16 amino acids. Germline CDR1 LGHDT, CDR2 YNNKEL (reference sequence). The ends lost 1 base at V and 1 base at J; junction bases unmatched: 2. The CDR3 nucleotides read TGTGCCAGCAGCCAAGTACTAGCGGGAGCCCAAGAGACCCAGTACTTC. It yields the protein CASSQVLAGAQETQYF.

This chain connects TRBV6-5 to TRBJ2-2; TRBD1 is a possible D gene (7 bases). The V gene lost 8 bases and the J gene lost 2 bases, with 12 bases spanning the gap. This CDR3 has 14 residues. The germline CDR1 and CDR2 sequences are MNHEY and SVGAGI. This CDR3 is CASRGTVNTGELFF. CDR3 sequence (DNA): TGTGCCAGCCGCGGGACAGTCAACACCGGGGAGCTGTTTTTT.

J is TRBJ2-4 and V is TRBV5-1; TRBD1 might be the D (5 bases). This CDR3 region has 15 residues. Germline V gene sequence: CDR1 SGHRS, CDR2 YFSETQ. Trimming removed 4 bases from V and 7 bases from J, with 18 bases in between. CDR3 sequence reads: CASSVVGSSGNIQYF. The DNA of the CDR3 is TGCGCCAGCAGCGTGGTGGGCAGTTCAGGGAACATTCAGTACTTC.

The chain couples TRBV19 to TRBJ2-3; 7 nucleotides align to TRBD1. This CDR3 spans 15 amino acids. The J segment lost 5 bases and the V segment lost 2 bases, leaving 7 bases of the junction unmatched. Germline lookup yields CDR1 LNHDA and CDR2 SQIVND (reference sequence). For the CDR3, the DNA is TGTGCCAGTAGTATACGGTGGGACAGTCTAGATACGCAGTATTTT. This encodes CASSIRWDSLDTQYF.

This chain connects TRBV24-1 to TRBJ2-2; TRBD2 is a possible D gene (6 bases). This CDR3 region has 14 residues. The V end lost 8 bases, the J end lost 5 bases, and 14 bases lay between the germline ends. The V gene's germline CDR1 is KGHDR and CDR2 SFDVKD. The CDR3 nucleotides are TGTGCCACCAAGGAGGGGCCCGGTACCGGGGAGCTGTTTTTT. Amino acid sequence: CATKEGPGTGELFF.

J is TRBJ2-1 and V is TRBV25-1; TRBD2 is a possible D gene (5 bases). The CDR3 spans 16 residues. Trimming removed 1 base at V and 4 bases at J, with 14 bases between. CDR1 and CDR2 from the germline V gene are MGHDK and SYGVNS. CDR3 amino acids: CASSEFGLSAYNEQFF. DNA for the CDR3: TGTGCCAGCAGTGAATTCGGACTCTCCGCTTACAATGAGCAGTTCTTC.

V is TRBV28 and J is TRBJ2-3, with TRBD2 matching over 10 bases. After removal of 4 bases from V and 1 base from J, the junction contained 8 bases not matched to a gene. CDR1 MDHEN and CDR2 SYDVKM come from the germline V gene. The CDR3 spans 17 residues. Here the CDR3 reads CASSSPSTSGGTDTQYF. CDR3 DNA: TGTGCCAGCAGTTCGCCCTCAACTAGCGGGGGCACAGATACGCAGTATTTT.

CDR3 region: CASSLLAGSDYEQYF. CDR3 in DNA: TGTGCCAGCAGTCTACTGGCGGGAAGCGACTACGAGCAGTACTTC. This sequence joins TRBV6-5 and TRBJ2-7, with a possible D match to TRBD2 (6 bases). The CDR3 sequence is 15 residues long. V lost 5 bases to trimming and J lost 3 bases, with 17 bases between them. The germline gives CDR1 MNHEY, CDR2 SVGAGI.

The rearrangement links TRBV7-9 to TRBJ2-3, with TRBD2 identical over 12 bases. The CDR3 length is 17 residues. J gave up 0 bases and V 5 bases, and 6 bases lay outside the gene matches. Germline V gene data show CDR1 as SEHNR and CDR2 as FQNEAQ (reference sequence). Here the CDR3 DNA reads TGTGCCAGCAGCCGAGATGGACTAGCGGGGAGCACAGATACGCAGTATTTT. Translation: CASSRDGLAGSTDTQYF.

This chain links TRBV7-9 with TRBJ2-2; D might be TRBD1 (5 bases). V was cut by 6 bases and J by 3 bases, with 11 bases left in between. CDR3 length: 14 amino acids. Germline lookup yields CDR1 SEHNR and CDR2 FQNEAQ (reference sequence). The CDR3 DNA reads TGTGCCAGCAGAGAACAGGTTTACACCGGGGAGCTGTTTTTT. This translates into CASREQVYTGELFF.

This clone was detected only a few times. This chain links TRBV3-1 (or the pseudogene TRBV3-2) with TRBJ2-2; 7 nucleotides agree with TRBD2. The length of the CDR3 is 19 residues. J was trimmed by 7 bases and V by 2 bases; bases with no gene match: 19. Germline V gene data show CDR1 as LGHDT and CDR2 as YNNKEL (reference sequence). The CDR3 sequence is CASSQSGRVISPGGGELFF. CDR3 DNA sequence: TGTGCCAGCAGCCAAAGCGGCAGGGTGATAAGCCCGGGGGGCGGGGAGCTGTTTTTT.

This rearrangement joins TRBV7-3 to TRBJ2-7; D possibly corresponds to TRBD2 (5 bases). Trimming removed 0 bases at V and 2 bases at J, with 8 bases between. CDR3 length equals 14 residues. Germline V gene lookup returns CDR1 SGHTA and CDR2 FQGTGA. CDR3 region: CASSLTSGPYEQYF. The CDR3 nucleotides read TGTGCCAGCAGCTTAACCAGCGGACCCTACGAGCAGTACTTC. The full variable domain, with the rest looked up from reference TRBV7-3 and TRBJ2-7, is GAGVSQTPSNKVTEKGKYVELRCDPISGHTALYWYRQSLGQGPEFLIYFQGTGAADDSGLPNDRFFAVRPEGSVSTLKIQRTERGDSAVYLCASSLTSGPYEQYFGPGTRLTVT.

This clone appeared a single time. This chain joins TRBV5-6 and TRBJ2-7; possibly TRBD2 for D (6 bases). Per germline, CDR1 SGHDT and CDR2 YYEEEE. The CDR3 is made up of 14 amino acids. V lost 3 bases, J lost 7 bases, and 17 bases lay in between. The CDR3 here is CASSYGTGLGEQYF. The CDR3 nucleotides are TGTGCCAGCAGCTACGGGACTGGGTTGGGGGAGCAGTACTTC.

This chain joins TRBV30 and TRBJ2-2, with unresolved D. V shed 2 bases and J shed 0 bases, with 7 bases lying between them. The length of the CDR3 is 14 residues. Germline values: CDR1 GTSNPN, CDR2 SVGIG (reference sequence). CDR3 amino acids: CAWSNYPNTGELFF. The CDR3 nucleotides read TGTGCCTGGAGTAACTACCCGAACACCGGGGAGCTGTTTTTT.